This T cell receptor (beta chain) was recorded in a study of B cell selection in AIRE deficiency. Regulatory T cells were sorted as CD4+CD25hiCD127low/negative. The germline V gene encodes CDR1 SGHRS and CDR2 YFSETQ. The V gene lost 2 bases and the J gene lost 8 bases, with 10 bases spanning the gap. This CDR3 comprises 12 residues. Per the original methods: Treg pools: 50,000 to 70,000 distinct patient, over 95,000 donor TCRbeta sequences. Generated by immunoSEQ multiplex PCR, the TCRdb table keeps only in-frame clones and is missing some. The V and J calls and the clone size are those of that table, but D and trimming were determined from the DNA. The sample gives under 5,500 clones, approximately 89% of which show up once; around 2.8% is in the top ten.

The chain is built from TRBV5-1 and TRBJ1-2; D not certain. The source of this sequence is a human donor with AIRE deficiency. Input material: Tregs sorted from PBMCs. As DNA, the CDR3 is TGCGCCAGCAGCTTATGGGGTGCGGGCTACACCTTC. It translates to CASSLWGAGYTF.